These 21 T cell receptor beta chains came from one sample sequenced in a study of T cells in Graves' hyperthyroidism and ophthalmopathy (dated by TCRdb to between 2018 and 2020). The library was made by multiplex PCR. Data came from an Illumina HiSeq 2000. The TCR beta CDR3 regions were amplified from RNA transcripts. The TCR CDR3 was subjected to a first round of RT-PCR using the HTBI primer set and the Qiagen OneStep RT-PCR kit. TCRdb reworked the public reads: Q25 trimming with fastp, MiXCR clone assembly, productive beta chains retained. Every entry covers one CDR3 protein and lists the most common genes and DNA from its rows. This sample is represented by some 800,000 distinct CDR3 sequences; over 35% of them were singletons. Around 9.3% of the sample rests with the top ten. The source material was blood. The receptors originated from a man between 18 and 29 years old with Graves' hyperthyroidism.

This clonotype has only a few counts. V gene TRBV12-3 or TRBV12-4 combines with J gene TRBJ1-2; 8 bases fit TRBD1. The CDR3 spans 14 residues. Trimming cost V 3 bases and J 8 bases; bases outside gene matches: 8. The CDR3 DNA sequence: TGTGCCAGCAGTTTGGCAGGGGGCTCTAGAGGCTACACCTTC. This sequence encodes CASSLAGGSRGYTF.

In the case of this clonotype: At one boundary the junction diverges from the germline segment, which might be a read error. This rearrangement joins TRBV15 to TRBJ2-7, with unresolved D. The CDR3 totals 12 residues. Germline-derived CDR1 and CDR2 are LNHNV and YYDKDF (reference sequence). The CDR3 DNA reads TGTGCCGCCAGCAGAGGTGGCCTGGAGCAGTACTTC. Amino acid sequence: CAASRGGLEQYF.

Turning to this clonotype: The final CDR3 position lacks the conserved phenylalanine or tryptophan, pointing to a likely read error. The chain carries TRBV10-3 and TRBJ1-6, with D hard to call. V lost 10 bases, J lost 10 bases, and 26 bases lay in between. The CDR3 spans 16 residues. Germline-derived CDR1 and CDR2 are ENHRY and SYGVKD. This chain's CDR3 is CASRFALVKGRSPLHL. In DNA form, the CDR3 reads TGTGCCAGCAGGTTCGCCCTGGTAAAGGGCAGGTCACCCCTCCACCTT.

Only a few counts were recorded for this clonotype. The chain joins TRBV6-5 to TRBJ1-5; TRBD1 matches at 7 bases. Germline CDR1 reads MNHEY; CDR2 reads SVGAGI. V dropped 6 bases and J dropped 4; count of bases not matched to a gene: 6. The CDR3 spans 14 residues. This chain's CDR3 is CASRMTGQNQPQHF. As DNA, the CDR3 is TGTGCCAGCAGGATGACAGGGCAAAATCAGCCCCAGCATTTT.

The chain recombines TRBV4-2 with TRBJ2-7, with 10 bases identical to TRBD2. CDR3 length: 15 amino acids. Losses at the gene ends were 0 bases for V and 7 bases for J; bases not matched to a gene: 6. Germline V gives CDR1 LGHNA, CDR2 YNFKEQ. The CDR3 here is CASSQEASGRIEQYF. In nucleotides, the CDR3 is TGTGCCAGCAGCCAAGAGGCTAGCGGGAGAATAGAGCAGTACTTC.

V is TRBV12-3 or TRBV12-4 and J is TRBJ2-7, with D unclear. V was clipped by 2 bases and J by 3 bases, with 8 bases between them. There are 13 residues in the CDR3. The CDR3 region is CASSLTENYEQYF. Written as DNA, the CDR3 is TGTGCCAGCAGTTTAACTGAAAACTACGAGCAGTACTTC.

This clonotype appeared a single time. The junction differs from germline at one of its ends, possibly a read error. The chain's CDR3 is CASSAPLRDREASF. CDR3 coding DNA: TGTGCCAGCAGTGCCCCACTCCGGGACAGGGAAGCTTCCTTT. This chain joins TRBV2 and TRBJ1-1; 9 bases match TRBD1. CDR3 length equals 14 residues. The V gene's germline CDR1 is SNHLY and CDR2 FYNNEI. Looking up the rest from reference TRBV2 and TRBJ1-1 gives the full variable domain: EPEVTQTPSHQVTQMGQEVILRCVPISNHLYFYWYRQILGQKVEFLVSFYNNEISEKSEIFDDQFSVERPDGSNFTLKIRSTKLEDSAMYFCASSAPLRDREASFGQGTRLTVV.

A few counts support this clonotype. This chain joins TRBV4-3 and TRBJ1-1; a weak D match, TRBD1 (6 bases). The CDR3 runs to 15 residues. CDR1 is LGHNA and CDR2 is YSLEER in the germline V gene. V was clipped by 3 bases and J by 6 bases, with 17 bases between them. This CDR3 is CASSHRGGARSEAFF. Here the CDR3 DNA reads TGCGCCAGCAGCCATAGAGGGGGGGCCAGATCTGAAGCTTTCTTT.

The V gene is TRBV10-3, the J gene TRBJ1-2; 12 bases line up with TRBD1. The CDR3 length is 14 residues. Germline-derived CDR1 and CDR2 are ENHRY and SYGVKD. J lost 7 bases, V lost 7 bases, and 7 bases had no gene match. CDR3 nucleotide sequence: TGTGCCATCAATCGGGACAGGGGGCTGGGTGGCTACACCTTC. This sequence encodes CAINRDRGLGGYTF.

This clonotype was picked up many times. The genes are TRBV12-3 or TRBV12-4 and TRBJ1-2; D might be TRBD1 (6 bases). The CDR3 consists of 15 residues. Trimming stripped 3 bases from V and 5 bases from J, with 16 bases between. The DNA of the CDR3 is TGTGCCAGCAGTTTGGGACATACCAACGCTTATGGCTACACCTTC. Its translation: CASSLGHTNAYGYTF.

In its sample, this clonotype was seen once. Just one base apart from a much larger clone, this may be a read error. This chain uses TRBV29-1 with TRBJ2-7; D is possibly TRBD2 (7 bases). The CDR3 is made up of 13 amino acids. Germline CDR1 is SQVTM and CDR2 is ANQGSEA. V was clipped by 1 base and J by 2 bases, with 9 bases between them. CDR3 in amino acids: CSVEGEGAYEQYF. CDR3 sequence (DNA): TGCAGCGTTGAAGGGGAGGGGGCCTACGAGCAGTACTTC.

This clonotype was counted between two and nine times. The rearrangement uses TRBV7-9 and TRBJ2-5; no firm D call. Trimming stripped 5 bases from V and 7 bases from J, with 8 bases between. CDR1 and CDR2 (germline): SEHNR, FQNEAQ (reference sequence). The CDR3 extends over 11 amino acids. The CDR3 sequence is CASSQDGTQYF. The CDR3, as DNA: TGTGCCAGCAGCCAAGACGGGACCCAGTACTTC.

This chain joins TRBV10-3 and TRBJ2-5, with 7 positions matching TRBD2. Germline trimming cut 3 bases from V and 3 bases from J; bases unmatched to any gene: 7. The CDR3 covers 15 residues. The V gene's germline CDR1 is ENHRY and CDR2 SYGVKD. This chain's CDR3 is CAISDGPSGKETQYF. The CDR3 nucleotides read TGTGCCATCAGTGATGGGCCTAGCGGTAAAGAGACCCAGTACTTC.

The chain couples TRBV5-1 to TRBJ1-6, with D tentatively TRBD1 (5 bases). The CDR3 loop spans 15 amino acids. Germline-derived CDR1 and CDR2 are SGHRS and YFSETQ. With 2 bases removed from V and 10 bases from J, the gap between germline ends came to 16 bases. CDR3 DNA: TGCGCCAGCAGCTTCTCCGGGACGGAGCGATCACCCCTCCACTTT. This codes for CASSFSGTERSPLHF.

A word on this clonotype: A much larger clone lies a single base off, so this may be a read error. The chain links TRBV20-1 to TRBJ2-5; D may be TRBD1 (6 bases). This CDR3 contains 13 residues. The V gene's germline CDR1 is DFQATT and CDR2 SNEGSKA (reference sequence). CDR3 sequence (DNA): TGCAGTGCTAGTATAACAGGGCAAGAGACCCGGTACTTC. Protein sequence: CSASITGQETRYF.

V and J are TRBV20-1 and TRBJ2-6, with 14 positions matching TRBD2. Per the germline V gene, CDR1 is DFQATT and CDR2 is SNEGSKA (reference sequence). CDR3 length: 13 amino acids. J lost 11 bases, V lost 7 bases, and 4 bases had no gene match. The CDR3 region is CSGTSGRTYVLTF. DNA for the CDR3: TGCAGTGGGACTAGCGGGAGGACCTACGTCCTGACTTTC.

This clonotype appeared once. One base away lies a much larger clone, so this may be a sequencing read error. The V and J genes are TRBV7-2 and TRBJ1-2; the match to TRBD1 covers 9 bases. J gave up 4 bases and V 5 bases, and 11 bases lay outside the gene matches. Germline CDR1 is SGHTA and CDR2 is FQGNSA. The CDR3 runs 16 residues. CDR3 in amino acids: CASSPTTGTGSYGYTF. As DNA, the CDR3 is TGTGCCAGCAGCCCTACTACCGGGACAGGGAGCTATGGCTACACCTTC.

In its sample, this clonotype was seen once. The conserved phenylalanine or tryptophan is not found at the CDR3 terminus, so this likely reflects a read error. The chain employs TRBV7-2 and TRBJ1-1, with 10 bases matching TRBD1. V lost 5 bases to trimming and J lost 9 bases; unmatched junction nucleotides: 12. The CDR3 contains 15 residues. Germline loops: CDR1 SGHTA, CDR2 FQGNSA. The CDR3, as DNA: TGTGCCAGCAGCACCCGGGACAGGGGCGGAGGTCAAGCTTTCCTT. Encoded protein: CASSTRDRGGGQAFL.

The CDR3 loop reads CASSLGPLSVEMEVSGNTIYF. The CDR3 region has the DNA TGTGCCAGCAGCTTAGGGCCCCTGAGCGTGGAGATGGAGGTCTCTGGAAACACCATATATTTT. The J gene is TRBJ1-3, the V gene TRBV13; D is unclear. V lost 0 bases to trimming and J lost 0 bases, with 24 bases between them. This CDR3 contains 21 residues. Per germline, CDR1 PRHDT and CDR2 FYEKMQ (reference sequence).

This clonotype was detected many times. The V call is TRBV12-3 or TRBV12-4, the J call TRBJ1-5, with D possibly matching TRBD1 (5 bases). The CDR3 spans 15 residues. The V end lost 6 bases, the J end lost 3 bases, and 15 bases lay between the germline ends. This CDR3 reads CASSRPGQFNQPQHF. The CDR3 nucleotides are TGTGCCAGCAGCCGCCCGGGGCAGTTCAATCAGCCCCAGCATTTT.

This clonotype was observed a handful of times. The V gene is TRBV20-1, the J gene TRBJ2-7; a weak D match, TRBD1 (6 bases). Germline CDR1 is DFQATT and CDR2 is SNEGSKA (reference sequence). The CDR3 consists of 14 residues. The V and J ends lost 4 bases and 3 bases respectively, with 16 bases between them. CDR3 loop: CSATRDTAYYEQYF. In DNA form, the CDR3 reads TGCAGTGCTACCCGGGACACCGCTTACTACGAGCAGTACTTC.